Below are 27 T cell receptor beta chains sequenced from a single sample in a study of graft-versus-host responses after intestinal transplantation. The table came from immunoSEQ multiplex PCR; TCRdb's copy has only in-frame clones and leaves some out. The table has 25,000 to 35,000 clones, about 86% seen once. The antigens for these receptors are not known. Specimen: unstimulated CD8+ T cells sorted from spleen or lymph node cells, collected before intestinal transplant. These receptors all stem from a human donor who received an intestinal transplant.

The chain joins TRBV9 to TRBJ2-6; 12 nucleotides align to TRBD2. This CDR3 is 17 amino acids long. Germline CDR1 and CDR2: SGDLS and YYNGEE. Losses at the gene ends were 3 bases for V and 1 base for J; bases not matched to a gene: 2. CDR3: CASSETSGSSGANVLTF. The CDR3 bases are TGTGCCAGCAGCGAGACTAGCGGGAGTTCTGGGGCCAACGTCCTGACTTTC.

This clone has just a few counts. This CDR3 reads CASSQDWGETYGYTF. The CDR3 DNA reads as TGCGCCAGCAGCCAAGATTGGGGAGAGACCTATGGCTACACCTTC. This rearrangement joins TRBV4-1 to TRBJ1-2; D call uncertain. The CDR3 extends over 15 amino acids. Trimming took 0 bases from V and 4 from J, leaving 12 bases between them. Germline CDR1 MGHRA, CDR2 YSYEKL.

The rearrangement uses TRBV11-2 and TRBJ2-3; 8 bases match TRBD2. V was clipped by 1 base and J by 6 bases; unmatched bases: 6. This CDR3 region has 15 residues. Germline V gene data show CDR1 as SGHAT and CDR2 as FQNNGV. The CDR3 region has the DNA TGTGCCAGCAGCTTAGGGGTCAGCGGGGGTGATACGCAGTATTTT. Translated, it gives CASSLGVSGGDTQYF.

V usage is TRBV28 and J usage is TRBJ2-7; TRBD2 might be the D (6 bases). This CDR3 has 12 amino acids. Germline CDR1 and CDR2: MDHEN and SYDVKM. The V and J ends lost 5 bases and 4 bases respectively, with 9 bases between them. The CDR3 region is CASSGGAYEQYF. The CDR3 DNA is TGTGCCAGCAGTGGAGGGGCGTACGAGCAGTACTTC.

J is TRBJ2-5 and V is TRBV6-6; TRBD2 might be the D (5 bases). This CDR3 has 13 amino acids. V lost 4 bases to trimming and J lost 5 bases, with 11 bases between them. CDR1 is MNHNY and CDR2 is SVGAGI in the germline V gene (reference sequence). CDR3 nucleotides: TGTGCCAGCAGTTCCCGACTACGGGAGACCCAGTACTTC. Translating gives CASSSRLRETQYF.

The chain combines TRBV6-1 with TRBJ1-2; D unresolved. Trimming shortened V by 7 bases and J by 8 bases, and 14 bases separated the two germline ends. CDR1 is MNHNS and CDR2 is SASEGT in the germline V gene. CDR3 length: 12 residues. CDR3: CASIGLMRGYTF. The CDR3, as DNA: TGTGCCAGCATTGGATTAATGAGGGGCTACACCTTC.

Written as DNA, the CDR3 is TGTGCCAGCAGTTTCGCCTTAGCGGATTACGAGCAGTACTTC. Its protein is CASSFALADYEQYF. The V call is TRBV28, the J call TRBJ2-7; TRBD2 is a possible D gene (6 bases). Germline-derived CDR1 and CDR2 are MDHEN and SYDVKM. The CDR3 totals 14 residues. V was trimmed by 3 bases and J by 4 bases, leaving 13 bases between them.

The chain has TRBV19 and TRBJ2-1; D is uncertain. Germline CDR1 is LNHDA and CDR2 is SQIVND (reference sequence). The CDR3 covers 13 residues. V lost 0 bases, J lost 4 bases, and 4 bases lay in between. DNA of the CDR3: TGTGCCAGTAGTATAGACGGGTACAATGAGCAGTTCTTC. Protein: CASSIDGYNEQFF.

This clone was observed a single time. CDR3 bases: TGTGCCAGCAGTGTGACCAGAACCGGGACAGGGTCCCAAGAGACCCAGTACTTC. Its translation: CASSVTRTGTGSQETQYF. The chain carries TRBV2 and TRBJ2-5; 9 bases map to TRBD1. Unmatched junction bases numbered 13, after V lost 4 bases and J lost 1 base. This CDR3 has 18 amino acids. Germline loops: CDR1 SNHLY, CDR2 FYNNEI.

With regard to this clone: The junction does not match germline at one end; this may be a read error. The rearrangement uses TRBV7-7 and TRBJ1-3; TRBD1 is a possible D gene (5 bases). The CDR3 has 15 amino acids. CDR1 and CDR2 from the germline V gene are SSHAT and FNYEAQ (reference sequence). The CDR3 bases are TGTGCTAGCAGCCCGACAGTCGACTCTGGAAACACCATATATTTT. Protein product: CASSPTVDSGNTIYF.

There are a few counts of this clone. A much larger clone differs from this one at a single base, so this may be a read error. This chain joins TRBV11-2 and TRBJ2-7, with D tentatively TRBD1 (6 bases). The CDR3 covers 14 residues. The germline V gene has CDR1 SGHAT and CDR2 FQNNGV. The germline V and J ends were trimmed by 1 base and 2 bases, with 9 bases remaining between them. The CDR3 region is CASSLGPGAYEQYF. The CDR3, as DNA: TGTGCCAGCAGCTTAGGTCCAGGGGCCTACGAGCAGTACTTC.

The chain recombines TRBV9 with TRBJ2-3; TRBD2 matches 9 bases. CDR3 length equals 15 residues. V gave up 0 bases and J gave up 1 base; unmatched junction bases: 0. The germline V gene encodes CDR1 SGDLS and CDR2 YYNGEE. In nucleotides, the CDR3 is TGTGCCAGCAGCGTAGTAGCGGGGGGCACAGATACGCAGTATTTT. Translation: CASSVVAGGTDTQYF.

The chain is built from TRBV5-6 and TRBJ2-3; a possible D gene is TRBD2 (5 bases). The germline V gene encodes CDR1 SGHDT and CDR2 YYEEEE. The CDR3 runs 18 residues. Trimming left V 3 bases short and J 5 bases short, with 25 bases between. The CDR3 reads CASSSELGYGREGDTQYF. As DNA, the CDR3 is TGTGCCAGCAGCTCCGAGTTGGGGTACGGCCGGGAAGGAGATACGCAGTATTTT.

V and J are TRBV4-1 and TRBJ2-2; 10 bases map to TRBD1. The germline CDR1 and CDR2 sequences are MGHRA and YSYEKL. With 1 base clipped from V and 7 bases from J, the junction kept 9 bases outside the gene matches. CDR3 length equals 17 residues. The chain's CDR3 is CASSQGPGQGYSGELFF. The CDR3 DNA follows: TGCGCCAGCAGCCAAGGGCCGGGACAGGGGTATAGCGGGGAGCTGTTTTTT.

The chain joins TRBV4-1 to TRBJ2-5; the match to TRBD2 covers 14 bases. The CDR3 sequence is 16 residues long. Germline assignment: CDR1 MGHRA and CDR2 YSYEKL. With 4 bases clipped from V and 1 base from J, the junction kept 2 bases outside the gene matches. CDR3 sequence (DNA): TGCGCCAGCAGCCCTGGACTAGCGGGGGGCCAAGAGACCCAGTACTTC. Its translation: CASSPGLAGGQETQYF.

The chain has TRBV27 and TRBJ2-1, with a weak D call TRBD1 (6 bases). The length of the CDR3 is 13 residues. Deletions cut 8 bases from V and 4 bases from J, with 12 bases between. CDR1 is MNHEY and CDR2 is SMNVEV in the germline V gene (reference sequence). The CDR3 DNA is TGTGCCAGCTGGCTAGGGGGATACAATGAGCAGTTCTTC. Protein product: CASWLGGYNEQFF.

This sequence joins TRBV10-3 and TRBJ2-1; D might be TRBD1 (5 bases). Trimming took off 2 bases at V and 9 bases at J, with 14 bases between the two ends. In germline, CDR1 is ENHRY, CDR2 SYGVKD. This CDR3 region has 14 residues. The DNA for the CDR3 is TGTGCCATCAGTGAGATAGGGGCGCCGCGTGAGCAGTTCTTC. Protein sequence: CAISEIGAPREQFF.

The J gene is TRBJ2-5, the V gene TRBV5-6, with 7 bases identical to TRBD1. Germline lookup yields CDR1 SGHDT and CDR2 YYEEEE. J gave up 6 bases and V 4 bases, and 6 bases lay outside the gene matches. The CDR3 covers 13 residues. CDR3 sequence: CASSKDREQTQYF. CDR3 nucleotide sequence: TGTGCCAGCAGCAAAGACAGGGAGCAGACCCAGTACTTC.

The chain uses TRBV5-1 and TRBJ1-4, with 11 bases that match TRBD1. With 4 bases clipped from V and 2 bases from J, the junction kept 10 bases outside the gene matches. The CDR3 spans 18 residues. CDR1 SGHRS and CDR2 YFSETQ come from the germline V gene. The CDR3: CASSTWTGGAGTNEKLFF. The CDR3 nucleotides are TGCGCCAGCAGCACCTGGACAGGGGGCGCTGGGACTAATGAAAAACTGTTTTTT.

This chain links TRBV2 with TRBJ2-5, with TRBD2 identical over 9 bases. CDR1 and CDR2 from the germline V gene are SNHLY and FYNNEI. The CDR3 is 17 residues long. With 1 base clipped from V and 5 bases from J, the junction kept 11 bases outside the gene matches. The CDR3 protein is CASSEVAVREGSETQYF. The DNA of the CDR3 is TGTGCCAGCAGTGAAGTTGCGGTGCGGGAGGGCTCGGAGACCCAGTACTTC.

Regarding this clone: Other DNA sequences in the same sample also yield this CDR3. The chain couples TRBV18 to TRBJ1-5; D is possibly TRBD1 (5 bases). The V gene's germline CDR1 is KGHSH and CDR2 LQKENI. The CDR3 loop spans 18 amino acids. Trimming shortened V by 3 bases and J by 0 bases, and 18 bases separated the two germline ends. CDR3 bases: TGTGCCAGCTCACCCTCTGACAGCCACTCCTATAGCAATCAGCCCCAGCATTTT. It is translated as CASSPSDSHSYSNQPQHF.

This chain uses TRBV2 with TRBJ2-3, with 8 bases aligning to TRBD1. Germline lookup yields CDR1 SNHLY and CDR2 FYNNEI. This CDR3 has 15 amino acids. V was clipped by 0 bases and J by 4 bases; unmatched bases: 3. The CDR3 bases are TGTGCCAGCAGTGAAGCCGGACAGGGCTCAGATACGCAGTATTTT. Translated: CASSEAGQGSDTQYF.

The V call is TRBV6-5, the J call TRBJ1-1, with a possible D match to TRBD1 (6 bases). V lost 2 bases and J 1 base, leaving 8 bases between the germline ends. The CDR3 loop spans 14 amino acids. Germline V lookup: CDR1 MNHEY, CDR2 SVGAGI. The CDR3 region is CASSYNRANTEAFF. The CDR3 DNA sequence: TGTGCCAGCAGTTACAACAGGGCGAACACTGAAGCTTTCTTT.

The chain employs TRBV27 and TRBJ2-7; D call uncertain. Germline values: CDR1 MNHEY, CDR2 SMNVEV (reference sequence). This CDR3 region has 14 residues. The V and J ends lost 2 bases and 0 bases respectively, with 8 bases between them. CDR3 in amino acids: CASSLNSLSYEQYF. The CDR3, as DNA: TGTGCCAGCAGTTTAAACAGTCTCTCCTACGAGCAGTACTTC.

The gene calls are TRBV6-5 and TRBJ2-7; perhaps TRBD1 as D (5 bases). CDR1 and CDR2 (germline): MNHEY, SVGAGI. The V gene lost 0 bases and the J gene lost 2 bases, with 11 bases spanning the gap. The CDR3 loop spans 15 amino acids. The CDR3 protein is CASSYSTDSPYEQYF. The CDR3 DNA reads TGTGCCAGCAGTTACTCGACAGACAGTCCCTACGAGCAGTACTTC.

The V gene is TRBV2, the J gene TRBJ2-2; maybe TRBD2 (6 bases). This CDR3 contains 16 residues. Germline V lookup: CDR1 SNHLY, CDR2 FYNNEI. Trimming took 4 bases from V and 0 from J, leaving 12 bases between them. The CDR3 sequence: CASSGWEVTNTGELFF. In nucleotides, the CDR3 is TGTGCCAGCAGTGGGTGGGAGGTAACGAACACCGGGGAGCTGTTTTTT.

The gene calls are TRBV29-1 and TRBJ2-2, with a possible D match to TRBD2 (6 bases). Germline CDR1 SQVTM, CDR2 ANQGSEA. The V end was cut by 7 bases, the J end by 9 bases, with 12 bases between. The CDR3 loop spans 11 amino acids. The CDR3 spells CSAKEGWELFF. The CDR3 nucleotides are TGCAGCGCTAAGGAGGGGTGGGAGCTGTTTTTT.